One and the same sample provided the 10 T cell receptor beta chains below, sequenced in a study of blood T cell repertoires in COVID-19. Sequencing was performed with immunoSEQ multiplex PCR; in TCRdb, only in-frame clones are kept and a portion is missing. The sample consists of about 90,000 clones, 85% of them appearing once. Sequencing used peripheral blood. The origin of the receptors is a woman in her seventies with active or convalescent COVID-19.

The chain combines TRBV18 with TRBJ2-6, with D possibly matching TRBD2 (5 bases). Trimming pared 6 bases from V and 2 bases from J, leaving 11 bases between. The CDR3 spans 15 residues. Germline V CDR1 and CDR2: KGHSH, LQKENI. CDR3 sequence (DNA): TGTGCCAGCTCCCGCTCGGGGACTGGGGCCAACGTCCTGACTTTC. Protein sequence: CASSRSGTGANVLTF.

This chain uses TRBV6-5 with TRBJ2-2; TRBD2 matches at 7 bases. Germline CDR1 reads MNHEY; CDR2 reads SVGAGI. V lost 6 bases, J lost 5 bases, and 6 bases stayed unmatched. The CDR3 sequence is 14 residues long. CDR3 amino acids: CASRLARGTGELFF. The CDR3 nucleotides read TGTGCCAGCAGACTAGCGCGGGGAACCGGGGAGCTGTTTTTT.

This clone was found once. The V and J genes are TRBV13 and TRBJ2-3; possible D gene TRBD1, 6 bases. This CDR3 spans 16 amino acids. Germline CDR1 PRHDT, CDR2 FYEKMQ (reference sequence). Trimming stripped 2 bases from V and 4 bases from J, with 16 bases between. CDR3 in DNA: TGTGCCAGCAGCTTACGGTCACGGACAGACGCAGATACGCAGTATTTT. It is translated as CASSLRSRTDADTQYF.

This clone was recorded a few times. The CDR3 spells CASSPSSPGNTEAFF. DNA of the CDR3: TGTGCCAGCTCACCCAGTTCTCCGGGGAACACTGAAGCTTTCTTT. The chain couples TRBV18 to TRBJ1-1, with D unresolved. Trimming removed 3 bases at V and 1 base at J, with 12 bases between. Germline V gene data show CDR1 as KGHSH and CDR2 as LQKENI. This CDR3 comprises 15 residues.

V and J are TRBV15 and TRBJ1-1, with D hard to call. The CDR3 extends over 13 amino acids. V was cut by 0 bases and J by 4 bases, with 6 bases left in between. Germline values: CDR1 LNHNV, CDR2 YYDKDF (reference sequence). The CDR3: CATSRDRGTEAFF. CDR3 bases: TGTGCCACCAGCAGAGATCGCGGCACTGAAGCTTTCTTT.

The CDR3 protein is CASSFTVVFATDTQYF. The CDR3 DNA is TGTGCCAGCAGTTTTACAGTGGTTTTTGCAACAGATACGCAGTATTTT. The rearrangement joins TRBV27 to TRBJ2-3, with unresolved D. There are 16 residues in the CDR3. Germline loops: CDR1 MNHEY, CDR2 SMNVEV (reference sequence). V was clipped by 3 bases and J by 3 bases, with 16 bases between them.

The chain has TRBV20-1 and TRBJ1-1; the D gene is possibly TRBD1 (6 bases). Germline CDR1 and CDR2: DFQATT and SNEGSKA (reference sequence). Trimming stripped 3 bases from V and 11 bases from J, with 13 bases between. The CDR3 consists of 11 residues. The CDR3 loop reads CSARGGGAAFF. DNA of the CDR3: TGCAGTGCTAGGGGAGGGGGGGCGGCTTTCTTT.

In this sample, this clone turned up once. CDR3 in DNA: TGTGCCAGTAGTACCCTCTCAGGGGCGGGCTATGGCTACACCTTC. Amino acids: CASSTLSGAGYGYTF. The J gene is TRBJ1-2, the V gene TRBV19, with D possibly matching TRBD1 (6 bases). V lost 4 bases to trimming and J lost 4 bases, with 16 bases between them. Germline V gives CDR1 LNHDA, CDR2 SQIVND (reference sequence). This CDR3 has 15 residues.

Notes on this clone: The same CDR3 can be traced to other DNA sequences in this sample. The rearrangement links TRBV11-2 to TRBJ1-1; D uncertain. Per germline, CDR1 SGHAT and CDR2 FQNNGV. The CDR3 has 13 amino acids. V was trimmed by 2 bases and J by 1 base, leaving 5 bases between them. CDR3 residues: CASSLMRNTEAFF. The CDR3 DNA follows: TGTGCCAGCAGCTTAATGAGGAACACTGAAGCTTTCTTT.

J is TRBJ1-1 and V is TRBV13; 8 bases align to TRBD1. From germline, CDR1 is PRHDT and CDR2 FYEKMQ (reference sequence). The CDR3 consists of 14 residues. Trimming cost V 6 bases and J 3 bases; bases outside gene matches: 6. The CDR3 nucleotides read TGTGCCAGCAGTAGAGGACAGGGCTACACTGAAGCTTTCTTT. Protein: CASSRGQGYTEAFF.